In this sample, the clone carrying this T cell receptor (beta chain) turned up a few times. From the 5' RACE reads, TCRdb called clonotypes with MiXCR, one entry per CDR3 protein. The sample contains roughly 56,000 distinct CDR3 sequences, roughly 8.2% of which appear only once. This entry belongs to a study of early T cells in non-severe SARS-CoV-2 infection. This CDR3 region has 15 residues. V was clipped by 4 bases and J by 1 base, with 10 bases between them. Per germline, CDR1 LGHDT and CDR2 YNNKEL (reference sequence). The chain carries TRBV3-1 and TRBJ2-2; the D is unclear. The sequence was collected from an adult who was a healthcare worker with PCR-confirmed SARS-CoV-2 infection or an uninfected control (not recorded which). The sample consisted of whole blood. The CDR3 loop is CASSPMNWNTGELFF. Written as DNA, the CDR3 is TGTGCCAGCAGCCCGATGAACTGGAACACCGGGGAGCTGTTTTTT.